This T cell receptor (beta chain) is drawn from a study of PD-1 blockade in classical Hodgkin lymphoma. Clones were read by immunoSEQ multiplex PCR, and TCRdb kept only the in-frame ones, dropping some. The table has some 90,000 clones, approximately 78% seen once; the top ten hold 8% to 9.5%. The time point: cycle 4 day 1 (C4D1), after less than seven weeks of nivolumab. In every patient, relapse followed autologous stem cell transplantation, while exposure to brentuximab vedotin differed. This clone was recorded once. The CDR3 extends over 14 amino acids. Germline CDR1 SGHTA, CDR2 FQGNSA. The V gene lost 5 bases and the J gene lost 1 base, with 11 bases spanning the gap.

The sequence derives from a human donor with classical Hodgkin lymphoma. The specimen was peripheral blood mononuclear cells (PBMCs), collected before the fourth cycle of nivolumab. The chain joins TRBV7-2 to TRBJ2-5, with D uncertain. The DNA for the CDR3 is TGTGCCAGCAGCAACATCAATCGCCAAGAGACCCAGTACTTC. It encodes CASSNINRQETQYF.